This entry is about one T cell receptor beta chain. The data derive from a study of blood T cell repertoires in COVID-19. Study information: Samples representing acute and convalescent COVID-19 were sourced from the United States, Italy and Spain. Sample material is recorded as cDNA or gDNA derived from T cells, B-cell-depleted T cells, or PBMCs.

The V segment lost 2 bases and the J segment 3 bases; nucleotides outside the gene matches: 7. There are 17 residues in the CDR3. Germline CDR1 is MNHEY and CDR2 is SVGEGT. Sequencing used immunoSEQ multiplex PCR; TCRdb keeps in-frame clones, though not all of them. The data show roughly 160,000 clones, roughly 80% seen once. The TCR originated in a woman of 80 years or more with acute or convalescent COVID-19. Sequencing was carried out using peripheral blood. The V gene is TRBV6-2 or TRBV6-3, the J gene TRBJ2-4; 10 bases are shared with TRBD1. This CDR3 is CASSYRTGGLGKNIQYF. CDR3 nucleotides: TGTGCCAGCAGTTACCGGACAGGGGGTTTGGGCAAAAACATTCAGTACTTC.